Presented here are 21 T cell receptor beta chains from one specimen sequenced in a study of lymphopenia after photon versus proton radiotherapy. Sequencing was performed with immunoSEQ multiplex PCR; in TCRdb, only in-frame clones are kept and a portion is missing. The sample has 15,000 or so clones, around 84% seen once. The source was peripheral blood, collected from a patient treated with proton-based radiotherapy. The receptors shown here come from an older man with pancreatic cancer.

V gene TRBV5-1 combines with J gene TRBJ2-1, with D maybe TRBD1 (6 bases). The CDR3 has 17 amino acids. V lost 0 bases and J lost 9, with 22 bases in between. CDR1 is SGHRS and CDR2 is YFSETQ in the germline V gene. In DNA, the CDR3 is TGCGCCAGCAGCTTGGCCGGCCAGGGGCCACGCGGTCCTGAGCAGTTCTTC. Its translation: CASSLAGQGPRGPEQFF.

This chain uses TRBV27 with TRBJ2-5; TRBD1 aligns across 9 bases. The CDR3 is 15 residues long. Germline-derived CDR1 and CDR2 are MNHEY and SMNVEV (reference sequence). V lost 4 bases to trimming and J lost 0 bases; unmatched junction nucleotides: 3. CDR3: CASSSGTGYQETQYF. CDR3 in DNA: TGTGCCAGCAGTTCCGGGACAGGGTACCAAGAGACCCAGTACTTC.

A single count supports this clone. The chain links TRBV19 to TRBJ2-5, with TRBD1 matching over 8 bases. The CDR3 has 15 residues. V shed 4 bases and J 2 bases; nucleotides not matched to a gene: 6. Germline loops: CDR1 LNHDA, CDR2 SQIVND (reference sequence). The CDR3 protein is CASSTHRGTQETQYF. The CDR3 DNA reads TGTGCCAGTAGTACCCACAGGGGGACACAAGAGACCCAGTACTTC.

The table lists this clone with a count of one. The chain carries TRBV18 and TRBJ2-5, with D tentatively TRBD1 (5 bases). Germline CDR1 reads KGHSH; CDR2 reads LQKENI. The CDR3 is 13 residues long. The germline V and J ends were trimmed by 1 base and 5 bases, with 8 bases remaining between them. The CDR3 spells CASSPQGFETQYF. The CDR3 coding sequence is TGTGCCAGCTCACCACAGGGGTTTGAGACCCAGTACTTC.

V and J are TRBV30 and TRBJ1-1; 7 bases match TRBD1. The CDR3 consists of 12 residues. Germline V gene sequence: CDR1 GTSNPN, CDR2 SVGIG (reference sequence). V lost 8 bases, J lost 1 base, and 4 bases stayed unmatched. DNA of the CDR3: TGTGCCGCCAACAGGGGGAACACTGAAGCTTTCTTT. This gives the protein CAANRGNTEAFF.

DNA of the CDR3: TGTGCCAGCAGCCCCTCGAACACAGATACGCAGTATTTT. Protein: CASSPSNTDTQYF. The chain links TRBV5-4 to TRBJ2-3, with D unresolved. CDR1 and CDR2 from the germline V gene are SGHNT and YYREEE (reference sequence). This CDR3 region has 13 residues. With 4 bases removed from V and 2 bases from J, the gap between germline ends came to 8 bases.

This clone has just one count. The gene calls are TRBV7-9 and TRBJ2-1, with 13 bases fitting TRBD2. This CDR3 has 16 amino acids. Germline V CDR1 and CDR2: SEHNR, FQNEAQ (reference sequence). Trimming cost V 2 bases and J 8 bases; bases outside gene matches: 6. The CDR3 region is CASSLLGTSGIYEQFF. The CDR3 DNA sequence: TGTGCCAGCAGCTTATTAGGGACTAGCGGGATATATGAGCAGTTCTTC.

The V and J genes are TRBV11-2 and TRBJ2-2, with D hard to call. V gave up 2 bases and J gave up 6 bases, with 7 bases separating them. The CDR3 is 13 residues long. The germline V gene encodes CDR1 SGHAT and CDR2 FQNNGV. The chain's CDR3 is CASSLNGPGELFF. CDR3 sequence (DNA): TGTGCCAGCAGCTTAAACGGGCCCGGGGAGCTGTTTTTT.

This clone was detected once. V usage is TRBV11-2 and J usage is TRBJ2-5; TRBD1 matches at 8 bases. With the DNA end fitting TRBJ2-7 better, the J assignment may be wrong. CDR3 size: 18 residues. Germline CDR1 reads SGHAT; CDR2 reads FQNNGV. The CDR3 region has the DNA TGTGCCAGCAGCTTAGGGACAGGGATCAGTGCGGTCTTTGACGAGCAGTACTTC. Residues: CASSLGTGISAVFDEQYF.

This clone was found once. This rearrangement joins TRBV7-2 to TRBJ2-3, with 8 nucleotides matching TRBD2. This CDR3 is built from 16 residues. Germline lookup yields CDR1 SGHTA and CDR2 FQGNSA. The V and J ends lost 5 bases and 2 bases, in that order; junction bases with no gene match: 9. The CDR3: CASSLRAGETTDTQYF. CDR3 DNA: TGTGCCAGCAGCCTTAGAGCGGGAGAGACCACAGATACGCAGTATTTT.

V usage is TRBV7-2 and J usage is TRBJ1-2; no definite D call. The CDR3 contains 15 residues. Germline V gene lookup returns CDR1 SGHTA and CDR2 FQGNSA. Trimming pared 5 bases from V and 4 bases from J, leaving 17 bases between. The CDR3 coding sequence is TGTGCCAGCAGCCCCTCCGGCCCCGCCTCCTATGGCTACACCTTC. Translation gives CASSPSGPASYGYTF.

V is TRBV28 and J is TRBJ2-3; maybe TRBD2 (5 bases). V was trimmed by 8 bases and J by 2 bases, leaving 11 bases between them. The CDR3 consists of 13 residues. Germline CDR1 is MDHEN and CDR2 is SYDVKM. The CDR3 here is CASGDGDTDTQYF. In nucleotides, the CDR3 is TGTGCCAGCGGAGACGGGGACACAGATACGCAGTATTTT.

DNA of the CDR3: TGCGCCAGCAGCTTGGCAGGGAACACTGAAGCTTTCTTT. Its protein product is CASSLAGNTEAFF. This chain uses TRBV5-1 with TRBJ1-1; no definite D call. Germline V lookup: CDR1 SGHRS, CDR2 YFSETQ. The CDR3 is made up of 13 amino acids. The V end was cut by 0 bases, the J end by 1 base, with 4 bases between. Filled out from reference TRBV5-1 and TRBJ1-1, the complete variable domain reads KAGVTQTPRYLIKTRGQQVTLSCSPISGHRSVSWYQQTPGQGLQFLFEYFSETQRNKGNFPGRFSGRQFSNSRSEMNVSTLELGDSALYLCASSLAGNTEAFFGQGTRLTVV.

This clone occurred once. The rearrangement links TRBV9 to TRBJ2-3; TRBD1 might be the D (6 bases). The V gene lost 3 bases and the J gene lost 3 bases, with 11 bases spanning the gap. In germline, CDR1 is SGDLS, CDR2 YYNGEE. This CDR3 comprises 14 residues. The CDR3 reads CASSASGVTDTQYF. The CDR3 DNA is TGTGCCAGCAGCGCGTCAGGGGTAACAGATACGCAGTATTTT.

The genes are TRBV14 and TRBJ2-3; D possibly corresponds to TRBD2 (6 bases). From germline, CDR1 is SGHDN and CDR2 FVKESK. Trimming pared 0 bases from V and 2 bases from J, leaving 12 bases between. There are 16 residues in the CDR3. The CDR3 bases are TGTGCCAGCAGCCAAGATCTCCCGGGACTCACAGATACGCAGTATTTT. Translated: CASSQDLPGLTDTQYF.

The gene calls are TRBV2 and TRBJ2-3, with D perhaps being TRBD1 or TRBD2 (5 bases each). The CDR3 extends over 14 amino acids. The germline V gene has CDR1 SNHLY and CDR2 FYNNEI. V was clipped by 3 bases and J by 3 bases, with 10 bases between them. CDR3 sequence reads: CASSERGVTDTQYF. The CDR3 nucleotides read TGTGCCAGCAGTGAGAGGGGCGTAACAGATACGCAGTATTTT.

The V and J genes are TRBV6-1 and TRBJ1-5; no firm D call. The CDR3 is 14 residues long. The germline V and J ends were trimmed by 5 bases and 7 bases, with 15 bases remaining between them. Per the germline V gene, CDR1 is MNHNS and CDR2 is SASEGT. The CDR3 DNA reads as TGTGCCAGCAGTATGCAGAATCCGGGGCAGCCCCAGCATTTT. Translation: CASSMQNPGQPQHF.

The chain couples TRBV27 to TRBJ2-2, with D perhaps being TRBD1 or TRBD2 (5 bases each). Germline loops: CDR1 MNHEY, CDR2 SMNVEV (reference sequence). This CDR3 region has 11 residues. Trimming cost V 10 bases and J 7 bases, with 10 bases left between them. CDR3 sequence reads: CATGRLGELFF. The CDR3 DNA is TGTGCCACGGGACGGCTCGGGGAGCTGTTTTTT.

The CDR3, as DNA: TGCGCCAGCAGCTTGGAAGGGCGGGGAGGCAATCAGCCCCAGCATTTT. Translated: CASSLEGRGGNQPQHF. The chain carries TRBV5-1 and TRBJ1-5; D gene unclear. Looked up from germline, CDR1 is SGHRS and CDR2 is YFSETQ. The CDR3 covers 16 residues. Trimming left V 0 bases short and J 2 bases short, with 12 bases between.

The chain carries TRBV6-1 and TRBJ1-1; tentative D call: TRBD1 (6 bases). Germline assignment: CDR1 MNHNS and CDR2 SASEGT. V lost 3 bases and J lost 5, with 10 bases in between. The CDR3 has 13 residues. The CDR3 nucleotides are TGTGCCAGCAGTGACAGGGGCGAGACTGAAGCTTTCTTT. This sequence encodes CASSDRGETEAFF.

V is TRBV7-3 and J is TRBJ1-1; 7 bases align to TRBD1. The CDR3 contains 14 residues. V was pared by 2 bases and J by 1 base, with 1 base of the junction left unmatched. Germline-derived CDR1 and CDR2 are SGHTA and FQGTGA. The CDR3 loop reads CASSLAGGNTEAFF. DNA for the CDR3: TGTGCCAGCAGCTTAGCAGGGGGGAACACTGAAGCTTTCTTT.